These 18 T cell receptor beta chains originate from one sample sequenced in a study of cytomegalovirus exposure and HLA in healthy donors (dated by TCRdb to 2017 to 2019). Library method: the immunoSEQ multiplex PCR assay. The multiplex PCR relied on a mix of 60 forward primers for TCR Vbeta segments and 13 reverse primers for TCR Jbeta segments. The source is immuneACCESS, and TCRdb retained only in-frame sequences with V and J called. Part of the clones is not carried over; for the studies checked, unresolved V genes explain less than half of this, and the remainder is unexplained. This sample has 110,000 to 150,000 clones in its table, and roughly three quarters of those were observed once. The ten most abundant clones make up approximately 5.1% of the sample. Sequencing was done on a sample of PBMCs. Every receptor here comes from a male donor in good health and CMV-seronegative.

The rearrangement links TRBV6-1 to TRBJ2-2, with D perhaps TRBD1 (6 bases). The CDR3 runs to 13 residues. The germline CDR1 and CDR2 sequences are MNHNS and SASEGT. Trimming pared 10 bases from V and 4 bases from J, leaving 13 bases between. As DNA, the CDR3 is TGTGCCACGATGGGACATCTCACCGGGGAGCTGTTTTTT. Translation: CATMGHLTGELFF.

The chain recombines TRBV5-4 with TRBJ1-2, with D perhaps matching TRBD1 (6 bases). V lost 1 base and J lost 5, with 15 bases in between. The CDR3 extends over 15 amino acids. CDR1 and CDR2 from the germline V gene are SGHNT and YYREEE (reference sequence). The CDR3 DNA sequence: TGTGCCAGCAGCTTGCCGCCGGGAGGGGGATATGGCTACACCTTC. This translates into CASSLPPGGGYGYTF.

The chain uses TRBV18 and TRBJ1-4, with D unresolved. The V gene lost 3 bases and the J gene lost 4 bases, with 12 bases spanning the gap. This CDR3 comprises 15 residues. Germline-derived CDR1 and CDR2 are KGHSH and LQKENI. This CDR3 reads CASSPRGRDNEKLFF. The CDR3 DNA reads as TGTGCCAGCTCACCCCGGGGAAGGGATAATGAAAAACTGTTTTTT.

This clone was seen only a few times. This rearrangement joins TRBV5-6 to TRBJ2-7, with D maybe TRBD1 (5 bases). CDR1 is SGHDT and CDR2 is YYEEEE in the germline V gene. This CDR3 spans 18 amino acids. V lost 5 bases and J 4 bases, leaving 28 bases between the germline ends. The DNA for the CDR3 is TGTGCCAGCAGGCCCGGTTCTCAGGGCCGGCGAGGACCTTACGAGCAGTACTTC. Residues: CASRPGSQGRRGPYEQYF.

The chain joins TRBV28 to TRBJ1-1, with 7 bases matching TRBD1. The CDR3 extends over 14 amino acids. V shed 5 bases, J shed 2 bases, and the junction held 5 bases outside the gene matches. Germline loops: CDR1 MDHEN, CDR2 SYDVKM. CDR3 DNA: TGTGCCAGCAGTACGGGACAGACCAACACTGAAGCTTTCTTT. Its translation is CASSTGQTNTEAFF.

A remark on this clone: This CDR3 is also generated by other DNA sequences in the sample. The chain is built from TRBV28 and TRBJ1-2; 8 nucleotides agree with TRBD1. This CDR3 is 14 amino acids long. V lost 5 bases and J lost 6; bases outside the gene matches: 8. Germline-derived CDR1 and CDR2 are MDHEN and SYDVKM. CDR3 nucleotide sequence: TGTGCCAGCAGTCCCCCGGACAGGGAGCATGGCTACACCTTC. Protein product: CASSPPDREHGYTF.

The chain recombines TRBV7-9 with TRBJ1-3; D may be TRBD1 (6 bases). This CDR3 has 16 amino acids. V lost 4 bases and J lost 0, with 13 bases in between. CDR1 SEHNR and CDR2 FQNEAQ come from the germline V gene (reference sequence). CDR3 coding DNA: TGTGCCAGCAGCTCTTCCAGGGGAATCTCTGGAAACACCATATATTTT. Translation: CASSSSRGISGNTIYF.

The gene calls are TRBV6-5 and TRBJ1-2, with D possibly being TRBD1 (6 bases). Germline assignment: CDR1 MNHEY and CDR2 SVGAGI. V gave up 3 bases and J gave up 2 bases, with 7 bases separating them. This CDR3 has 13 amino acids. CDR3 coding DNA: TGTGCCAGCAGTTATCAGGGGAACTATGGCTACACCTTC. This codes for CASSYQGNYGYTF.

The genes are TRBV6-5 and TRBJ1-1, with 10 bases that match TRBD1. Unmatched junction bases numbered 1, after V lost 2 bases and J lost 1 base. The CDR3 length is 15 residues. CDR1 is MNHEY, CDR2 SVGAGI, per germline. The CDR3 sequence is CASSYRTGGNTEAFF. The CDR3 DNA sequence: TGTGCCAGCAGTTACCGGACAGGGGGGAACACTGAAGCTTTCTTT.

A single count supports this clone. V gene TRBV6-1 combines with J gene TRBJ1-2, with a tentative D call TRBD1 (6 bases). The CDR3 loop spans 13 amino acids. The V and J ends lost 3 bases and 4 bases respectively, with 9 bases between them. The germline V gene encodes CDR1 MNHNS and CDR2 SASEGT. CDR3 protein: CASSENRAYGYTF. CDR3 sequence (DNA): TGTGCCAGCAGTGAGAACAGGGCCTATGGCTACACCTTC.

CDR3 sequence: CAWAGTGSTEQYF. The CDR3 DNA reads TGTGCCTGGGCCGGGACAGGGAGTACCGAGCAGTACTTC. This chain links TRBV30 with TRBJ2-5, with 9 nucleotides matching TRBD1. TRBJ2-7 matches the DNA end more closely, so the J call is doubtful. CDR3 length: 13 amino acids. CDR1 GTSNPN and CDR2 SVGIG come from the germline V gene (reference sequence).

The gene calls are TRBV5-4 and TRBJ1-2, with TRBD1 matching 7 bases. Per the germline V gene, CDR1 is SGHNT and CDR2 is YYREEE (reference sequence). V shed 3 bases and J 1 base; nucleotides not matched to a gene: 3. The CDR3 extends over 14 amino acids. In nucleotides, the CDR3 is TGTGCCAGCAGCTCAACAGGGGATAACTATGGCTACACCTTC. Translation: CASSSTGDNYGYTF.

The rearrangement links TRBV7-2 to TRBJ1-5; D might be TRBD1 (6 bases). Trimming pared 4 bases from V and 7 bases from J, leaving 17 bases between. Germline V CDR1 and CDR2: SGHTA, FQGNSA. The CDR3 contains 15 residues. CDR3 protein: CASSSQYRAGQPQHF. The DNA of the CDR3 is TGTGCCAGCAGCTCCCAGTACAGGGCTGGGCAGCCCCAGCATTTT.

J is TRBJ1-6 and V is TRBV2, with 10 bases aligning to TRBD1. This CDR3 is 14 amino acids long. The V gene's germline CDR1 is SNHLY and CDR2 FYNNEI. V gave up 8 bases and J gave up 8 bases; unmatched junction bases: 6. Here the CDR3 DNA reads TGTGCCAGCTGGGGGACAGGGGAGGATTCACCCCTCCACTTT. Translated: CASWGTGEDSPLHF.

The rearrangement links TRBV7-9 to TRBJ1-2; weak D call: TRBD1 (5 bases). Germline V CDR1 and CDR2: SEHNR, FQNEAQ (reference sequence). The CDR3 contains 15 residues. Trimming cost V 1 base and J 6 bases, with 15 bases left between them. The chain's CDR3 is CASSLDGGEFNGYTF. CDR3 sequence (DNA): TGTGCCAGCAGCTTAGATGGGGGGGAGTTCAATGGCTACACCTTC.

This clone was observed once. Other DNA sequences in this sample translate to the same CDR3. The rearrangement links TRBV5-1 to TRBJ1-2, with 8 bases fitting TRBD1. CDR1 is SGHRS and CDR2 is YFSETQ in the germline V gene. J was trimmed by 3 bases and V by 2 bases; bases with no gene match: 0. The CDR3 spans 13 residues. CDR3 DNA: TGCGCCAGCAGCTTACAGGGGGACTATGGCTACACCTTC. As protein: CASSLQGDYGYTF.

This chain joins TRBV10-3 and TRBJ2-1; 8 bases match TRBD1. The V segment lost 2 bases and the J segment 9 bases; nucleotides outside the gene matches: 12. Germline loops: CDR1 ENHRY, CDR2 SYGVKD. There are 16 residues in the CDR3. CDR3 DNA sequence: TGTGCCATCAGTGAGCGTTTTGGGACAGGAGAGGTTGAGCAGTTCTTC. Amino acids: CAISERFGTGEVEQFF.

V and J are TRBV7-9 and TRBJ2-5, with 9 positions matching TRBD1. CDR1 is SEHNR, CDR2 FQNEAQ, per germline (reference sequence). The CDR3 length is 17 residues. With V trimmed by 0 bases and J by 4 bases, 9 bases remained unmatched. The CDR3 region is CASSLATGGQGGETQYF. CDR3 bases: TGTGCCAGCAGCTTAGCTACGGGGGGACAGGGAGGAGAGACCCAGTACTTC.